In its sample, the clone carrying this T cell receptor (beta chain) was seen a few times. Its cognate antigen is unknown. The sample comes from a study of CD8+ T cells in alopecia areata. Looking at the study overall: At a dose of 5 to 10 mg twice daily, oral tofacitinib was given to treated patients. Tofacitinib lasted 6 to 18 months, then 6 months off drug.

Treatment in this sample: oral pan-JAK inhibitor, 5-10 mg twice daily. Collected material from alopecia areata patients comprised lesional scalp punch biopsies and peripheral blood. The V gene's germline CDR1 is SGHRS and CDR2 YFSETQ. CDR3 length: 14 residues. Trimming removed 4 bases from V and 3 bases from J; junction bases left unmatched: 6. The sequencing template was cDNA reverse transcribed from extracted RNA. Method: immunoSEQ multiplex PCR; TCRdb's copy keeps in-frame clones and lacks some. Here the sample spans nearly 200,000 clones, over 45% being singletons. Study results and limitations: Scalp clonality, along with expanded CD8+ clones among the top 100, was significantly decreased by tofacitinib.

The sequencing here drew on CD4+ T cells sorted from blood, taken at week 24, from a patient treated with tofacitinib. The V gene is TRBV5-1, the J gene TRBJ1-1, with TRBD1 identical over 7 bases. The TCR sequence derives from a human donor with alopecia areata. The CDR3 reads CASSGIQGDTEAFF. CDR3 DNA: TGCGCCAGCAGCGGAATCCAGGGGGACACTGAAGCTTTCTTT. Full variable domain (missing parts from reference TRBV5-1 and TRBJ1-1): KAGVTQTPRYLIKTRGQQVTLSCSPISGHRSVSWYQQTPGQGLQFLFEYFSETQRNKGNFPGRFSGRQFSNSRSEMNVSTLELGDSALYLCASSGIQGDTEAFFGQGTRLTVV.